This TCR beta chain was found in a study of blood T cell repertoires in COVID-19. Study-level information: The analysed material was cDNA or gDNA that came from T cells, B-cell-depleted T cells, or PBMCs.

This CDR3 is 15 amino acids long. Germline CDR1 GTSNPN, CDR2 SVGIG (reference sequence). Germline trimming cut 1 base from V and 5 bases from J; bases unmatched to any gene: 7. Measured with immunoSEQ multiplex PCR; TCRdb has only the in-frame clones, and not every one. The data show some 70,000 clones, over 75% seen once. The TCR was taken from a man aged 50 to 60 with active COVID-19. The chain recombines TRBV30 with TRBJ2-3, with 9 bases that match TRBD2. The material sequenced was peripheral blood. In nucleotides, the CDR3 is TGTGCCTGGAGTGCCCCTTTGCGGGGGGGAGATACGCAGTATTTT. This sequence encodes CAWSAPLRGGDTQYF. Drawing the rest from reference TRBV30 and TRBJ2-3, the complete variable domain is SQTIHQWPATLVQPVGSPLSLECTVEGTSNPNLYWYRQAAGRGLQLLFYSVGIGQISSEVPQNLSASRPQDRQFILSSKKLLLSDSGFYLCAWSAPLRGGDTQYFGPGTRLTVL.